This TCR beta chain was obtained from a study of cytotoxic CD8 clonotypes in ibrutinib-treated CLL. Study overall: Within the patient group, under 12 were relapsed/refractory and fewer than 16 treatment-naive, and 17 were IGHV unmutated. Per sample, productive templates averaged around 250,000 and productive rearrangements averaged 94,082.

Investigators sought sequencing depths of between 1 in 200,000 and 1 in 1 million T cells. TCRdb's table, derived via immunoSEQ multiplex PCR, lists solely in-frame clones and lacks some. The sample includes fewer than 400,000 clones, under 70% seen only once; the top ten take roughly 6%. The study's findings and limits: Different sampling times were used for sustained-remission and progressing patients.

In germline, CDR1 is SNHLY, CDR2 FYNNEI. Germline trimming cut 2 bases from V and 8 bases from J; bases unmatched to any gene: 5. The CDR3 runs to 14 residues. On this clone itself: As yet, its antigen is unknown.

The chain carries TRBV2 and TRBJ1-4; 7 positions match TRBD1. This TCR came from a human donor with chronic lymphocytic leukemia. The starting material was PBMCs, obtained after 36 months of ibrutinib treatment. The DNA of the CDR3 is TGTGCCAGCAGTGAAAGGGGGCGGGAGGAAAAACTGTTTTTT. Its translation: CASSERGREEKLFF. Combining the CDR3 with reference TRBV2 and TRBJ1-4 gives the whole variable domain EPEVTQTPSHQVTQMGQEVILRCVPISNHLYFYWYRQILGQKVEFLVSFYNNEISEKSEIFDDQFSVERPDGSNFTLKIRSTKLEDSAMYFCASSERGREEKLFFGSGTQLSVL.